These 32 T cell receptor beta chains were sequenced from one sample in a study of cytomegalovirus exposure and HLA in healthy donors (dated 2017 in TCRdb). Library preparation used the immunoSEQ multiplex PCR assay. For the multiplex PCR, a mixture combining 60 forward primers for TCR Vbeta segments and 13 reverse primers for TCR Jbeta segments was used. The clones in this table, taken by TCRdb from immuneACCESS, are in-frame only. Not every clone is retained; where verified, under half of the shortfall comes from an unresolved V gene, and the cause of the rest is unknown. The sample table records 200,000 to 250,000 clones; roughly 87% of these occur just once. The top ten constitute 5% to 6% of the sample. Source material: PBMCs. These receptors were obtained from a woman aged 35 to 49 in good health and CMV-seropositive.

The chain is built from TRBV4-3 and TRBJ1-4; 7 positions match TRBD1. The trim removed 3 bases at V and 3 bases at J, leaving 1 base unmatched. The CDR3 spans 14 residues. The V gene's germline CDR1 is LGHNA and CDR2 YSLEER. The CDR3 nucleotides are TGCGCCAGCAGCCATGACAGGGCTAATGAAAAACTGTTTTTT. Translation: CASSHDRANEKLFF.

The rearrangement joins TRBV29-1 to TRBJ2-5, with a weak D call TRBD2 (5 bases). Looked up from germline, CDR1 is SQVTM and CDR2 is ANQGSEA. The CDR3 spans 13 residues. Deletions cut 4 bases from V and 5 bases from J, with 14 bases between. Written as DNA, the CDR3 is TGCAGCGTTGTTCTCCCCGGGGAGGAGACCCAGTACTTC. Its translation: CSVVLPGEETQYF.

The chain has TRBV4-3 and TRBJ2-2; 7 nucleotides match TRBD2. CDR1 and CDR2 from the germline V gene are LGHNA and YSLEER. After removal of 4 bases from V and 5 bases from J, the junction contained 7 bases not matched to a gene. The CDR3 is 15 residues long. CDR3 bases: TGCGCCAGCAGCCGGAGGACTAGTATAACCGGGGAGCTGTTTTTT. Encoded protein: CASSRRTSITGELFF.

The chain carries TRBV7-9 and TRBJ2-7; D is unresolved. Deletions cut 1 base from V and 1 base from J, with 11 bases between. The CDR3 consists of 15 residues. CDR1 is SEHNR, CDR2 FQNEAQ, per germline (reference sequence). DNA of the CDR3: TGTGCCAGCAGCTTAGAAGGTGGAGCGTCCTACGAGCAGTACTTC. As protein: CASSLEGGASYEQYF.

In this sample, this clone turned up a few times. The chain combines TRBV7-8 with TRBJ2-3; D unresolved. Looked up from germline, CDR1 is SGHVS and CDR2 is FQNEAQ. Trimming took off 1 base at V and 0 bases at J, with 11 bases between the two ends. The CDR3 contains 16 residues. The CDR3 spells CASSLGGQPSTDTQYF. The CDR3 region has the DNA TGTGCCAGCAGCTTAGGTGGGCAACCTAGCACAGATACGCAGTATTTT.

The CDR3 reads CASSLSGRGETQYF. For the CDR3, the DNA is TGTGCCAGCAGTCTTAGCGGGAGGGGGGAGACCCAGTACTTC. V is TRBV5-6 and J is TRBJ2-5, with 11 bases identical to TRBD2. V was pared by 5 bases and J by 5 bases, with 5 bases of the junction left unmatched. The germline V gene has CDR1 SGHDT and CDR2 YYEEEE. This CDR3 has 14 amino acids.

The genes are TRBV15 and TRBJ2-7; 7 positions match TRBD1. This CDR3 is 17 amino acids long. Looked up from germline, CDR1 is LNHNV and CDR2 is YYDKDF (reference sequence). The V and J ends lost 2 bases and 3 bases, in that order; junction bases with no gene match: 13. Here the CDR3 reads CATSRHSYRQGYYEQYF. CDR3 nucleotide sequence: TGTGCCACCAGCAGACATTCTTACAGACAGGGATACTACGAGCAGTACTTC.

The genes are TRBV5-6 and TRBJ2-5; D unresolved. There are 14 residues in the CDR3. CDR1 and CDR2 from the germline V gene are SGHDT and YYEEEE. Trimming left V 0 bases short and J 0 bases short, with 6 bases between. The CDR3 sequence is CASSLGAYQETQYF. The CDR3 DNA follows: TGTGCCAGCAGCTTGGGGGCGTACCAAGAGACCCAGTACTTC. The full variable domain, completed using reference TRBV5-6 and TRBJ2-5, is DAGVTQSPTHLIKTRGQQVTLRCSPKSGHDTVSWYQQALGQGPQFIFQYYEEEERQRGNFPDRFSGHQFPNYSSELNVNALLLGDSALYLCASSLGAYQETQYFGPGTRLLVL.

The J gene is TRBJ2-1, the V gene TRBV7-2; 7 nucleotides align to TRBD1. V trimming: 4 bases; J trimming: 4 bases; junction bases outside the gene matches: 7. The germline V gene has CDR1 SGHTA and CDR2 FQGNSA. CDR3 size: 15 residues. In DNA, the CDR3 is TGTGCCAGCAGCTCCTCATACAGGGGATACAATGAGCAGTTCTTC. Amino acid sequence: CASSSSYRGYNEQFF.

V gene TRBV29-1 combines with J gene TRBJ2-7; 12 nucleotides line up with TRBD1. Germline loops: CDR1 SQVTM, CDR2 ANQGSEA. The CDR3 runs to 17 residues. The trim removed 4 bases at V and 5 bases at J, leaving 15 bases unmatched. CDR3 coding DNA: TGCAGCGTTGGACAAAGTATGGGACAGGGGGCAATCCACGAGCAGTACTTC. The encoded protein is CSVGQSMGQGAIHEQYF.

The CDR3 DNA follows: TGTGCCAGCAGCAATGGACCGGGCGGGAGTGACGAGCAGTACTTC. It is translated as CASSNGPGGSDEQYF. V usage is TRBV9 and J usage is TRBJ2-7, with 7 bases identical to TRBD2. Germline loops: CDR1 SGDLS, CDR2 YYNGEE. CDR3 size: 15 residues. After removal of 4 bases from V and 5 bases from J, the junction contained 12 bases not matched to a gene.

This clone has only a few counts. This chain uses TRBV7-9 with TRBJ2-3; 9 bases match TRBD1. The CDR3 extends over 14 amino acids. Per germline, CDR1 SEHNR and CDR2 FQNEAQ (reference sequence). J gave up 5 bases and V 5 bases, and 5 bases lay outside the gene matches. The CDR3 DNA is TGTGCCAGCAGCCCGCCGACAGGGGGAGATACGCAGTATTTT. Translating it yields CASSPPTGGDTQYF.

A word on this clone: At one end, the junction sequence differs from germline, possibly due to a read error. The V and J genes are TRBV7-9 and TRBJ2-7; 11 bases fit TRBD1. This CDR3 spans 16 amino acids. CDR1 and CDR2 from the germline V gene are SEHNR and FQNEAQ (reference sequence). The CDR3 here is CSSSDDRDRGGYEQYF. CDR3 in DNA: TGTTCCAGCAGCGATGACCGGGACAGGGGGGGCTACGAGCAGTACTTC.

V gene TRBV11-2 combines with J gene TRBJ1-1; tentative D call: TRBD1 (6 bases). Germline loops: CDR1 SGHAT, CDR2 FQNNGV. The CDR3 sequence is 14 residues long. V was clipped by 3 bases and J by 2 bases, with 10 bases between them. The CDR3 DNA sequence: TGTGCCAGCAGCTTTAACAGGGTAAACACTGAAGCTTTCTTT. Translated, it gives CASSFNRVNTEAFF.

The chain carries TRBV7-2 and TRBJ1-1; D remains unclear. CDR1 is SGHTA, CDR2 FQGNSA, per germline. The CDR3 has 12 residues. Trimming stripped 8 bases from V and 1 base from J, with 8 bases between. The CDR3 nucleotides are TGTGCCAGCGGCCCGCAGAACACTGAAGCTTTCTTT. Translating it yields CASGPQNTEAFF.

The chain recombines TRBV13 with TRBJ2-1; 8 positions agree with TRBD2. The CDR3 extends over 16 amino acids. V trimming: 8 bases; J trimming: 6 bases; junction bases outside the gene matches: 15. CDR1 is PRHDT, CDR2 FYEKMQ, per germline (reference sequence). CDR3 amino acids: CASSLRGLAGPNEQFF. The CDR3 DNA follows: TGTGCCAGCTCACTTAGAGGCCTAGCGGGCCCCAATGAGCAGTTCTTC.

CDR3: CASSFPGEYTDTQYF. The CDR3, as DNA: TGTGCCAGCAGCTTCCCGGGGGAGTACACAGATACGCAGTATTTT. The V gene is TRBV13, the J gene TRBJ2-3; possible D gene TRBD2, 6 bases. CDR1 and CDR2 (germline): PRHDT, FYEKMQ (reference sequence). The V end was cut by 3 bases, the J end by 2 bases, with 12 bases between. CDR3 size: 15 residues.

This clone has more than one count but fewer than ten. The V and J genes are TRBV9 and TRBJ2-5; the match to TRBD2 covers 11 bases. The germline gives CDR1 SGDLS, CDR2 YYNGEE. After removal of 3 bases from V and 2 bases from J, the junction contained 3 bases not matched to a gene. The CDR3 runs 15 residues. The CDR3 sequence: CASSGTSGGQETQYF. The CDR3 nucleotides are TGTGCCAGCAGCGGTACTAGCGGGGGTCAAGAGACCCAGTACTTC.

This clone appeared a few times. CDR3 in amino acids: CASSLATGGHYGYTF. The CDR3 region has the DNA TGTGCCAGCAGCTTAGCCACAGGGGGTCACTATGGCTACACCTTC. The chain recombines TRBV7-2 with TRBJ1-2; 8 bases fit TRBD1. The germline gives CDR1 SGHTA, CDR2 FQGNSA. The CDR3 runs to 15 residues. Germline trimming cut 0 bases from V and 3 bases from J; bases unmatched to any gene: 3.

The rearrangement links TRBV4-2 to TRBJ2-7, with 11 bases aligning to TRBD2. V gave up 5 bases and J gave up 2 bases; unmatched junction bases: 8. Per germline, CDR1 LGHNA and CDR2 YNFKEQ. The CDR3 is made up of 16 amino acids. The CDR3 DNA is TGTGCCAGCAGCGCCCTAACTAGCGGGAGTCCCTACGAGCAGTACTTC. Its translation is CASSALTSGSPYEQYF.

The CDR3 sequence: CASGLFAAQAQETQYF. Written as DNA, the CDR3 is TGTGCTAGTGGTTTGTTTGCGGCCCAAGCTCAAGAGACCCAGTACTTC. The chain has TRBV12-5 and TRBJ2-5; D is ambiguous. Germline assignment: CDR1 LGHNT and CDR2 FRNRAP. The CDR3 contains 16 residues. The ends were cut back, 2 bases at V and 2 bases at J, with 15 bases in the middle.

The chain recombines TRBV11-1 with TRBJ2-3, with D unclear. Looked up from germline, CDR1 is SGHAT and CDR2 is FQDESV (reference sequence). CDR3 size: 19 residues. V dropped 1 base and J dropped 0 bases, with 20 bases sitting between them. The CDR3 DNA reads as TGTGCCAGCAGCTTAGGATGGTACGAGGCTTCCACTAGCACAGATACGCAGTATTTT. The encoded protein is CASSLGWYEASTSTDTQYF.

As DNA, the CDR3 is TGCAGCGTACCGGGACAGGCGAACACTGAAGCTTTCTTT. It encodes CSVPGQANTEAFF. This chain uses TRBV29-1 with TRBJ1-1; TRBD1 matches at 8 bases. Germline lookup yields CDR1 SQVTM and CDR2 ANQGSEA. The CDR3 sequence is 13 residues long. Trimming removed 6 bases from V and 1 base from J; junction bases left unmatched: 4.

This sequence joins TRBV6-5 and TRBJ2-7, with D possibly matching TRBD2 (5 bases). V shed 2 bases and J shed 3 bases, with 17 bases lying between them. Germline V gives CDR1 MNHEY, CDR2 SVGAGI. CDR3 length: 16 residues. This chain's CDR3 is CASSYAPPAESYEQYF. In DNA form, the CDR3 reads TGTGCCAGCAGTTACGCCCCGCCAGCGGAGAGCTACGAGCAGTACTTC.

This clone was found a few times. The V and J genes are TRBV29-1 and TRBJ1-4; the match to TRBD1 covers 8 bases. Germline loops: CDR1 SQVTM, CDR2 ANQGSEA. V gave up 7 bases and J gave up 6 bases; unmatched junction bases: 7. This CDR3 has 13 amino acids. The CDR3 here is CSAETGEDEKLFF. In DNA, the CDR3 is TGCAGCGCCGAGACAGGGGAGGATGAAAAACTGTTTTTT.

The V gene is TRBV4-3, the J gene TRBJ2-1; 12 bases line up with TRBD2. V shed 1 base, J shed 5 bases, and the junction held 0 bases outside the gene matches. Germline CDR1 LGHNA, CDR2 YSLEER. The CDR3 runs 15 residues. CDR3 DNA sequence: TGCGCCAGCAGCCAAGGACTAGCGGGAGACAATGAGCAGTTCTTC. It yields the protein CASSQGLAGDNEQFF.

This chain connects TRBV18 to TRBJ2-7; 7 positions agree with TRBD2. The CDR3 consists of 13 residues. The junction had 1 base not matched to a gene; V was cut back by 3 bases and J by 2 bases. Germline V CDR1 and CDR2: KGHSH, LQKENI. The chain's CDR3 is CASSPGTTYEQYF. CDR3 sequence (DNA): TGTGCCAGCTCACCGGGGACTACCTACGAGCAGTACTTC.

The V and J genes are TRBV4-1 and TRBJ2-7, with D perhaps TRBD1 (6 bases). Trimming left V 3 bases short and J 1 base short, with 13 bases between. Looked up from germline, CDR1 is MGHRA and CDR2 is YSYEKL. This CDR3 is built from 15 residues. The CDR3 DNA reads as TGCGCCAGCAGCCATCAGGGGATCCGATCCTACGAGCAGTACTTC. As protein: CASSHQGIRSYEQYF.

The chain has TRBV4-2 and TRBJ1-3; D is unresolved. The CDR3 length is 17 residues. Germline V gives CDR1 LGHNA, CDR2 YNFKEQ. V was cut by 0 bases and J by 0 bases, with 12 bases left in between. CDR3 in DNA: TGTGCCAGCAGCCAAGATGGCGACATGAGCTCTGGAAACACCATATATTTT. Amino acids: CASSQDGDMSSGNTIYF.

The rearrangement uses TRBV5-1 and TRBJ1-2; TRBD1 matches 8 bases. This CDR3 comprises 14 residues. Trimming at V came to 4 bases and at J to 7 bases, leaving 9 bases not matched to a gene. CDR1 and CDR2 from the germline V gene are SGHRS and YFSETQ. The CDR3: CASSLNTGGGGYTF. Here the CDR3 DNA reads TGCGCCAGCAGCCTGAATACAGGGGGGGGTGGCTACACCTTC.

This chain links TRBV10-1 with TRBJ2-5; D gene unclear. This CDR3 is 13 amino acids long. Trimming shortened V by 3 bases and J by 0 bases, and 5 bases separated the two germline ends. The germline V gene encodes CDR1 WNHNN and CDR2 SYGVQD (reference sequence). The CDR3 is CASSDPYQETQYF. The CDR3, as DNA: TGCGCCAGCAGTGACCCGTACCAAGAGACCCAGTACTTC.

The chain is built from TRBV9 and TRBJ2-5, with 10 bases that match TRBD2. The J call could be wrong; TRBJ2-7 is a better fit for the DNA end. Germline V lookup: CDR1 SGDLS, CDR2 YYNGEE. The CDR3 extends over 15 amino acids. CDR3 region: CASSPDLAGDYEQYF. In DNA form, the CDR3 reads TGTGCCAGCAGCCCCGACCTAGCGGGAGACTACGAGCAGTACTTC.